This T cell receptor beta chain was captured in a study of beta chain features in type 1 diabetes (dated by TCRdb to between 2017 and 2018). About the study as a whole: Patients and healthy donors did not differ in mean age, gender distribution, total cell number or subset yield. Across all samples, some 110,000,000 sorted cells were examined, and cell number per subset correlated strongly with RNA yield. In the study, recently diagnosed type 1 diabetes patients and matched healthy donors were compared on the TCRB repertoires of their sorted circulating CD4+ T cell subsets. Naive and central memory subsets were obtained from all 28 donors, but regulatory and stem cell-like memory subsets were isolated from only 8 patients and roughly 8 healthy donors.

The High Capacity cDNA Reverse Transcription Kit was used to reverse transcribe all of the isolated RNA, meaning that expressed TCRB transcripts were what got sequenced. Deep immunoSEQ sequencing was performed on naive, central memory and regulatory T cell samples, with an average of roughly 4 million total reads per sample. After sorted cells were lysed in RLT buffer, RNA was extracted with DNase-treated RNeasy Micro or Mini kits, with the choice depending on cell number. Each cell subset was processed separately to prevent cross-contamination, with patient and healthy donor samples processed together. Using the immunoSEQ multiplex PCR, TCRB sequences were amplified from cDNA into 87-bp fragments spanning the CDR3 region. Sequencing of the amplicons was performed on the Illumina HiSeq platform. On the study's bioinformatics: PCR bias was computationally corrected using synthetic template baselines, reads within Hamming distance 2 were collapsed, and singletons that could not be merged were discarded. Reads were aligned to IMGT to assign V, D and J genes, CDR3 length, and insertions or deletions at six rearrangement sites. Within each subset, clonotype counts were normalized to sorted cell number, after which true diversity and Gini coefficients were computed with the tcR R package. The overlap coefficient, calculated on TCRB nucleotide sequences, was used to quantify repertoire sharing. Here the immuneACCESS table is served through TCRdb, limited to in-frame sequences with V and J called. Missing clones are a known gap in these copies; in checked studies unresolved V genes cover under half, and the rest lacks a known reason. V, J and clone size derive from that table, while D and trimming were established from the DNA sequence. This sample gives more than 300,000 clones in total; roughly 8% of them show up just once. In total, the top ten clones hold less than 0.5% of the sample.

Trimming leaves V shorter by 3 bases and J shorter by 5 bases, with the junction holding 13 bases beyond the gene matches. From the germline V gene, CDR1 is SGDLS and CDR2 is YYNGEE. Including cysteine and phenylalanine, the CDR3 has 18 amino acids. The only DNA kept is the CDR3, 54 bases in frame from the first base. Each donor gave one peripheral blood draw, averaging approximately 0.12 L, which was collected into heparinised tubes. A BD FACSAria II and a panel including CD45RO, CCR7, CD25, CD127, CD95 and CD27 were used to sort naive, central memory, regulatory and stem cell-like memory CD4+ T cells. Every sorted population had a purity above 95%. PBMCs were separated immediately by Lymphoprep density gradient centrifugation and were stained directly, without being cultured. So that batch effects would be minimized, each experiment stained and sorted samples in pairs, pairing one healthy donor with one patient.

Concerning this clone: Its antigen is still unknown. Per-base qualities were not stored, and no clone one base away is much larger.

The paper as a whole reports these results and caveats: HLA sub-analyses involved small numbers of individuals, so any influence of HLA type on TCRB rearrangement remained unresolved. Because cDNA was sequenced instead of genomic DNA, highly expressing activated cells could be over-represented, though the groups showed no difference in activation or CD3 levels. PCR may preferentially amplify shorter templates, but because patient and control samples were amplified and corrected together, any resulting skew would affect both groups equally. Naive, central memory and regulatory TCRB repertoires appeared more similar among patients than among healthy donors. A moderate but significant shortening of TCRB CDR3 length was observed in type 1 diabetes patients in all four CD4+ subsets. Fewer insertions and more nucleotide deletions at VDJ recombination sites were observed in patients with type 1 diabetes, implying thymic rearrangement abnormalities.

This chain joins TRBV9 to TRBJ2-7; 14 middle bases align to TRBD2. This TCR was sampled from a young woman in good health. The sequenced sample consisted of central memory CD4+ T cells from blood. The nucleotide sequence is given as TGTGCCAGCAGCGGGGGACTAGCGGGAGCCTTCGGGGAGAACGAGCAGTACTTC. Translated, this is CASSGGLAGAFGENEQYF.